This TCR beta chain was sequenced for a study of blood T cell repertoires in COVID-19 (dated by TCRdb to the early 2020s). Regarding the study in general: The collaborator samples originated in the United States, Italy and Spain and spanned the acute and convalescent phases of COVID-19. The repertoires were made available in a free public database intended to serve as a resource for research on the immune response to SARS-CoV-2. Samples were obtained from the ongoing ImmuneRACE study (first 160 participants) and from approximately 1,200 subjects provided by 6 global collaborators. Where available, HLA class I and class II types were obtained from metadata supplied by the sample provider rather than from assay-based typing. The dataset comprised deeply sampled blood TCRbeta repertoires from subjects exposed to, actively infected with, or recovered from COVID-19. The material from the prospective study consisted of cDNA or gDNA derived from T cells, B-cell-depleted T cells, or PBMCs. Sample metadata almost always included a de-identified subject ID, COVID-19 status, age in years and sex. General findings and caveats noted by the study authors: Clinical and demographic metadata were provided uncurated, with the amount varying by source and participant.

The collaborating institutions used their own protocols to collect whole blood in K2EDTA tubes. Collaborator samples were shipped for TCRbeta analysis as frozen whole blood, isolated PBMCs, or DNA extracted from either sample type. TCRbeta CDR3 regions were amplified from genomic DNA using the immunoSEQ Assay, a bias-controlled multiplex PCR. The original methods were these. Nucleated cell counts per sample were estimated from amplification of reference gene primers within the assay. To quantify the absolute abundance of each unique TCRbeta CDR3 rearrangement, sequence reads were collapsed and filtered. For each sample, productive Simpson clonality was calculated by taking the square root of Simpson's diversity index across productive rearrangements. TCRdb retrieved this table from immuneACCESS and kept in-frame rearrangements only. Not all clones are present; in checked studies, unresolved V genes account for under half, and no reason is known for the remainder. That table is the source of V, J and clone size, and D and trimming were worked out from the DNA. Present in this sample are roughly 170,000 clones, roughly 80% of which were seen just once. The ten largest clones take up approximately 7% of the sample.

CDR3 length: 14 amino acids, cysteine to phenylalanine. The kept DNA is CDR3 alone, 42 bases in frame from the first base. As encoded in the germline V gene, CDR1 is SGHRS while CDR2 is YFSETQ. V has 4 bases trimmed and J has 4 bases trimmed; junction bases matching no gene number 7. This clone came up once. The specificity of this receptor is unknown. No much larger clonotype is one base removed from it; base qualities were not supplied. The source is a human donor in a cohort sampled during active COVID-19. In this chain, TRBV5-1 is recombined with TRBJ2-7, and TRBD1 aligns with 8 junction nucleotides. Sequencing was done on a sample of peripheral blood. The CDR3: CASSRGQGPYEQYF. The sequenced DNA is TGCGCCAGCAGCCGTGGACAGGGACCATACGAGCAGTACTTC.